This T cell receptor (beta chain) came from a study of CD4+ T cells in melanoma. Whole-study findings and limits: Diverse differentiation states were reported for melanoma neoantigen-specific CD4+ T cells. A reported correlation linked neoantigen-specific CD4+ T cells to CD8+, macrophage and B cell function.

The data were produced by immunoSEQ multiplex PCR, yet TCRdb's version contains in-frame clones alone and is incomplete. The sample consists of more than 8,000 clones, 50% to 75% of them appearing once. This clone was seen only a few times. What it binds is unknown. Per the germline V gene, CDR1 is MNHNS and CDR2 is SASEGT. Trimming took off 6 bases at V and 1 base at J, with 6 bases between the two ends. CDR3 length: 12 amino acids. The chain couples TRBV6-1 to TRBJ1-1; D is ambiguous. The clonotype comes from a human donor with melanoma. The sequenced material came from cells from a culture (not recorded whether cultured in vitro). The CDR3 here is CASRYRNTEAFF. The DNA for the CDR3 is TGTGCCAGCAGGTACAGGAACACTGAAGCTTTCTTT.